The sequence of this T cell receptor beta chain was determined in a study of T-cell memory formation after mild COVID-19. V was shortened by 1 base and J by 6 bases, with 10 bases between the two germline ends. This CDR3 contains 14 residues. CDR1 SGHAT and CDR2 FQNNGV come from the germline V gene. This clonotype was recorded a few times. TCRdb re-called the 5' RACE reads through MiXCR, storing one row per CDR3 protein. The sample carries 500,000 to 550,000 distinct CDR3 sequences, just over 20% recorded once. The source of this sequence is an adult woman who had mild COVID-19 (a few samples of this study predate the infection). Cell type and time point are not known. V and J are TRBV11-2 and TRBJ2-1; D is uncertain. The specimen was PBMCs or a T cell subset sorted from them (not recorded which). Written as DNA, the CDR3 is TGTGCCAGCAGCTTAGCCCTAGTAGCCAATGAGCAGTTCTTC. This gives the protein CASSLALVANEQFF.